One and the same sample provided the 22 T cell receptor beta chains below, sequenced in a study of CD8+ T cells in alopecia areata. Specified treatment: oral pan-JAK inhibitor, 5-10 mg twice daily. Following RNA extraction, reverse transcription yielded cDNA that acted as the sequencing template. Clones were read by immunoSEQ multiplex PCR, and TCRdb kept only the in-frame ones, dropping some. The sample shows 150,000 or so clones, around 86% of them seen only once. The sample was CD8+ T cells sorted from blood, taken at week 4, from a patient treated with tofacitinib. The receptor source for this set is a human donor with alopecia areata.

This CDR3 reads CASINRSAVANTGELFF. In DNA, the CDR3 is TGCGCCAGCATCAACCGTAGTGCTGTCGCGAACACCGGGGAGCTGTTTTTT. The J gene is TRBJ2-2, the V gene TRBV5-1; D is uncertain. There are 17 residues in the CDR3. CDR1 SGHRS and CDR2 YFSETQ come from the germline V gene. Trimming stripped 6 bases from V and 0 bases from J, with 18 bases between.

The chain joins TRBV4-1 to TRBJ1-5; 7 nucleotides line up with TRBD1. There are 16 residues in the CDR3. V lost 1 base and J lost 4; bases outside the gene matches: 7. The V gene's germline CDR1 is MGHRA and CDR2 YSYEKL. The CDR3 DNA sequence: TGCGCCAGCAGCCAAGTTCAGGGGGTGGAAAATCAGCCCCAGCATTTT. It is translated as CASSQVQGVENQPQHF.

V usage is TRBV4-1 and J usage is TRBJ2-7; D is unclear. CDR1 and CDR2 from the germline V gene are MGHRA and YSYEKL. The CDR3 consists of 14 residues. Deletions cut 1 base from V and 2 bases from J, with 9 bases between. In nucleotides, the CDR3 is TGCGCCAGCAGCCAAGGGCCTCCACCCTACGAGCAGTACTTC. Translated: CASSQGPPPYEQYF.

V is TRBV5-1 and J is TRBJ2-7, with 11 bases that match TRBD1. Germline-derived CDR1 and CDR2 are SGHRS and YFSETQ. CDR3 size: 14 residues. Trimming removed 2 bases from V and 7 bases from J; junction bases left unmatched: 5. This CDR3 reads CASSFGQGAGEQYF. The CDR3 DNA reads TGCGCCAGCAGCTTCGGACAGGGGGCAGGGGAGCAGTACTTC.

The chain recombines TRBV27 with TRBJ2-7, with unresolved D. V was cut by 4 bases and J by 1 base, with 8 bases left in between. CDR3 length: 13 residues. Per germline, CDR1 MNHEY and CDR2 SMNVEV (reference sequence). In DNA form, the CDR3 reads TGTGCCAGCAGTTGGGGTCTTTCCTACGAGCAGTACTTC. Residues: CASSWGLSYEQYF.

The rearrangement joins TRBV7-6 to TRBJ2-7; D possibly corresponds to TRBD1 (5 bases). The germline V and J ends were trimmed by 1 base and 3 bases, with 10 bases remaining between them. The germline V gene has CDR1 SGHVS and CDR2 FNYEAQ. CDR3 length: 14 residues. The CDR3 region has the DNA TGTGCCAGCAGCTTAGGCGCAGGGAACTACGAGCAGTACTTC. Its protein product is CASSLGAGNYEQYF.

The V and J genes are TRBV5-6 and TRBJ2-4, with D perhaps matching TRBD1 or TRBD2 (5 bases each). Germline lookup yields CDR1 SGHDT and CDR2 YYEEEE. V lost 4 bases and J lost 0, with 11 bases in between. This CDR3 spans 15 amino acids. The CDR3 loop reads CASSGGTVAKNIQYF. The CDR3 DNA reads TGTGCCAGCAGCGGTGGGACGGTAGCCAAAAACATTCAGTACTTC.

The genes are TRBV27 and TRBJ2-3; maybe TRBD2 (5 bases). The CDR3 length is 13 residues. The V and J ends lost 6 bases and 4 bases respectively, with 11 bases between them. The germline gives CDR1 MNHEY, CDR2 SMNVEV (reference sequence). In nucleotides, the CDR3 is TGTGCCAGCAGCCTAAGGAGGCCAGATACGCAGTATTTT. Translating it yields CASSLRRPDTQYF.

This chain joins TRBV27 and TRBJ2-4; D possibly corresponds to TRBD1 (7 bases). Germline values: CDR1 MNHEY, CDR2 SMNVEV (reference sequence). V gave up 4 bases and J gave up 13 bases, with 20 bases separating them. This CDR3 comprises 14 residues. This chain's CDR3 is CASSSGQRAHRQYF. The CDR3 DNA follows: TGTGCCAGCAGTTCGGGACAGCGGGCCCATAGACAGTACTTC.

This clone occurred once. This sequence joins TRBV7-9 and TRBJ2-1; a possible D gene is TRBD2 (5 bases). Trimming stripped 5 bases from V and 6 bases from J, with 14 bases between. This CDR3 has 14 residues. Germline CDR1 is SEHNR and CDR2 is FQNEAQ (reference sequence). The DNA for the CDR3 is TGTGCCAGCAGCATCCTACTAGGCCCCAATGAGCAGTTCTTC. Amino acid sequence: CASSILLGPNEQFF.

V and J are TRBV7-9 and TRBJ1-4; no clear D gene. Germline values: CDR1 SEHNR, CDR2 FQNEAQ (reference sequence). V was shortened by 6 bases and J by 7 bases, with 9 bases between the two germline ends. The CDR3 has 12 amino acids. CDR3 amino acids: CASRIGREKLFF. CDR3 DNA sequence: TGTGCCAGCAGAATAGGGCGTGAAAAACTGTTTTTT.

This clone was recorded a few times. The chain combines TRBV5-6 with TRBJ1-1, with D possibly matching TRBD1 (5 bases). The V gene's germline CDR1 is SGHDT and CDR2 YYEEEE. V dropped 7 bases and J dropped 7 bases, with 14 bases sitting between them. CDR3 length: 12 residues. The CDR3 protein is CASGQSGLEAFF. The DNA for the CDR3 is TGTGCCAGCGGACAAAGTGGCCTTGAAGCTTTCTTT.

The V gene is TRBV10-3, the J gene TRBJ2-7; D not resolved. V dropped 4 bases and J dropped 2 bases, with 9 bases sitting between them. This CDR3 is 13 amino acids long. Germline values: CDR1 ENHRY, CDR2 SYGVKD. CDR3 DNA: TGTGCCATCAGTGGGGATAGTGCCTACGAGCAGTACTTC. This codes for CAISGDSAYEQYF.

In its sample, this clone was seen once. The V gene is TRBV4-1, the J gene TRBJ2-5; D is uncertain. The CDR3 has 17 amino acids. Trimming took off 0 bases at V and 1 base at J, with 15 bases between the two ends. Germline lookup yields CDR1 MGHRA and CDR2 YSYEKL. CDR3 loop: CASSQDSSKGFQETQYF. CDR3 bases: TGCGCCAGCAGCCAAGATTCATCGAAAGGGTTCCAAGAGACCCAGTACTTC.

In DNA form, the CDR3 reads TGTGCCAGCAGTTACTCGTTGGGGGAGTCGACGGATGAGCAGTTCTTC. The encoded protein is CASSYSLGESTDEQFF. V and J are TRBV6-5 and TRBJ2-1; D tentatively reads TRBD1 or TRBD2 (5 bases each). This CDR3 has 16 amino acids. Germline CDR1 MNHEY, CDR2 SVGAGI. V gave up 0 bases and J gave up 8 bases, with 17 bases separating them.

The rearrangement uses TRBV27 and TRBJ2-7; no clear D gene. The germline CDR1 and CDR2 sequences are MNHEY and SMNVEV (reference sequence). The V gene lost 6 bases and the J gene lost 2 bases, with 17 bases spanning the gap. This CDR3 is 15 amino acids long. The CDR3 reads CASSPTGRRTYEQYF. For the CDR3, the DNA is TGTGCCAGCAGCCCTACGGGCCGTCGCACCTACGAGCAGTACTTC.

The chain joins TRBV5-6 to TRBJ2-6; TRBD1 matches at 7 bases. The CDR3 loop spans 16 amino acids. CDR1 is SGHDT, CDR2 YYEEEE, per germline. Trimming took 3 bases from V and 1 from J; bases not matched to a gene: 4. The CDR3 nucleotides are TGTGCCAGCAGCTCGCAACAGGGGTCTGGGGCCAACGTCCTGACTTTC. It translates to CASSSQQGSGANVLTF.

The chain couples TRBV27 to TRBJ2-1; 11 positions match TRBD2. This CDR3 has 15 amino acids. The germline V gene has CDR1 MNHEY and CDR2 SMNVEV (reference sequence). J gave up 10 bases and V 5 bases, and 10 bases lay outside the gene matches. The CDR3 bases are TGTGCCAGCAGTAAAGGGACTAGCGGTTTGGAAGAGCAGTTCTTC. Its protein product is CASSKGTSGLEEQFF.

This clone has just a few counts. The rearrangement uses TRBV5-1 and TRBJ2-7, with unresolved D. Per the germline V gene, CDR1 is SGHRS and CDR2 is YFSETQ. V lost 0 bases and J 2 bases, leaving 6 bases between the germline ends. The CDR3 covers 13 residues. The chain's CDR3 is CASSLGLPYEQYF. In DNA, the CDR3 is TGCGCCAGCAGCTTGGGGCTGCCCTACGAGCAGTACTTC.

With regard to this clone: The junction departs from the called germline gene at one end, perhaps through a read error. The chain joins TRBV7-3 to TRBJ2-3, with D unresolved. CDR1 is SGHTA and CDR2 is FQGTGA in the germline V gene. The CDR3 is made up of 12 amino acids. The CDR3 spells CASSQEGDTQYF. The CDR3 region has the DNA TGCGCCAGCAGCCAAGAAGGAGATACGCAGTATTTT. The full variable domain, completed using reference TRBV7-3 and TRBJ2-3, is GAGVSQTPSNKVTEKGKYVELRCDPISGHTALYWYRQSLGQGPEFLIYFQGTGAADDSGLPNDRFFAVRPEGSVSTLKIQRTERGDSAVYLCASSQEGDTQYFGPGTRLTVL.

The rearrangement uses TRBV7-6 and TRBJ1-5; no clear D. Trimming cost V 5 bases and J 0 bases, with 5 bases left between them. Germline values: CDR1 SGHVS, CDR2 FNYEAQ. The CDR3 sequence is 13 residues long. The CDR3 region is CASSRDSNQPQHF. The CDR3 DNA sequence: TGTGCCAGCAGCCGCGATAGCAATCAGCCCCAGCATTTT. Based on the CDR3 plus reference TRBV7-6 and TRBJ1-5, the full variable domain is GAGVSQSPRYKVTKRGQDVALRCDPISGHVSLYWYRQALGQGPEFLTYFNYEAQQDKSGLPNDRFSAERPEGSISTLTIQRTEQRDSAMYRCASSRDSNQPQHFGDGTRLSIL.

The genes are TRBV19 and TRBJ2-1, with D tentatively TRBD2 (6 bases). CDR1 LNHDA and CDR2 SQIVND come from the germline V gene (reference sequence). CDR3 length: 19 amino acids. Trimming shortened V by 3 bases and J by 7 bases, and 28 bases separated the two germline ends. The CDR3 DNA sequence: TGTGCCAGTAGTATTTTCTTTCAGGGAGGCGGGAAAAACGAGAATGAGCAGTTCTTC. Residues: CASSIFFQGGGKNENEQFF.